The clone carrying this TCR beta chain was detected a few times. The source of the sample is a study of blood T cell repertoires in COVID-19. Background on the study: The United States, Italy and Spain provided the acute and convalescent COVID-19 samples.

As originally analysed: Amplifying reference gene primers gave estimates of nucleated cell counts. TCRdb keeps only in-frame clones here, not all; method: immunoSEQ multiplex PCR. V and J calls and clone size are those listed in that table; D and trimming were worked out from the DNA. The table shows about 280,000 clones, with about nine tenths occurring only once. The V and J ends lost 3 bases and 2 bases respectively, with 8 bases between them. Germline V gives CDR1 SNHLY, CDR2 FYNNEI. The CDR3 consists of 13 residues. V gene TRBV2 combines with J gene TRBJ2-7, with D unresolved. The sequence was obtained from a man aged 45 to 65 with acute or convalescent COVID-19. Sequenced sample: peripheral blood. CDR3 DNA: TGTGCCAGCAGTGACAACAGAGCCTACGAGCAGTACTTC. It encodes CASSDNRAYEQYF.